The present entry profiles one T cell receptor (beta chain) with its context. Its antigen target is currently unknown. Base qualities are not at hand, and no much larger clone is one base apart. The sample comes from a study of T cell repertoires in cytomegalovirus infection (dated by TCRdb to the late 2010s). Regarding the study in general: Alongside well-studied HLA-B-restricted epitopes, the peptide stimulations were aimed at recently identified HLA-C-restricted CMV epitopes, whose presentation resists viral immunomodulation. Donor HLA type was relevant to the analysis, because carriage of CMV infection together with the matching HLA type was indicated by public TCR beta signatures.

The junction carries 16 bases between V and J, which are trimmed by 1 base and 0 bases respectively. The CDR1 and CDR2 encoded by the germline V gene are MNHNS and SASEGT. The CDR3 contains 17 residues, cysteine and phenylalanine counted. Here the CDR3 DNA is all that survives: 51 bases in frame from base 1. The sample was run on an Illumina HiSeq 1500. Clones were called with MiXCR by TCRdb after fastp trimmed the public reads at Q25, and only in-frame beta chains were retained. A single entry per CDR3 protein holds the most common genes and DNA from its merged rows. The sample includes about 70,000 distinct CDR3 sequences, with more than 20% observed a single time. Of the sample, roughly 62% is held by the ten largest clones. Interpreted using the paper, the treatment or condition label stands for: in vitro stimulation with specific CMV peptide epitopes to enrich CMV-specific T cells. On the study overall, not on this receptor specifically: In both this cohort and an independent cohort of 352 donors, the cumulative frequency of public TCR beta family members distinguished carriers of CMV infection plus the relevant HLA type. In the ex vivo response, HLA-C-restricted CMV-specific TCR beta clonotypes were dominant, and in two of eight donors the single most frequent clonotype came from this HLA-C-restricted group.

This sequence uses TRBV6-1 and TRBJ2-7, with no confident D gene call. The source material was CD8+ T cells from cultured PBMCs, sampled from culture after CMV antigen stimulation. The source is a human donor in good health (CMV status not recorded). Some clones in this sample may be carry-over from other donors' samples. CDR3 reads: CASSEEKGLALSYEQYF. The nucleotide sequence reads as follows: TGTGCCAGCAGTGAAGAAAAAGGCCTGGCTCTCTCCTACGAGCAGTACTTC.